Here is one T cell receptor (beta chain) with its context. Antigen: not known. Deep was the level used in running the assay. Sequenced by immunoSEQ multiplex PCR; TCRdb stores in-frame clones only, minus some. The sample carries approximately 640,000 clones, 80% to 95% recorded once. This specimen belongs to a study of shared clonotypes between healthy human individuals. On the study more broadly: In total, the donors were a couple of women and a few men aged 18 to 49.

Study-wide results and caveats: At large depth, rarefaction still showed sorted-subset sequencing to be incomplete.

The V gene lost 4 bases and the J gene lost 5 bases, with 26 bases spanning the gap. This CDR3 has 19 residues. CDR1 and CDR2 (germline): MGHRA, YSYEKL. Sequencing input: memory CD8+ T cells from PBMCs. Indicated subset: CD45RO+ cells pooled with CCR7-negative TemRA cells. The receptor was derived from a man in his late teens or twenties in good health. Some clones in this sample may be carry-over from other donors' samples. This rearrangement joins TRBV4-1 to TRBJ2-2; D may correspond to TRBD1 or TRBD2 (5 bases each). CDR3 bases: TGCGCCAGCAGCCCATCGGGGCAGGGTGGGATCCTACAAACCGGGGAGCTGTTTTTT. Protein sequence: CASSPSGQGGILQTGELFF.